This TCR beta chain emerged from a study of chemoradiotherapy in HPV16-positive cancers. Study as a whole: A couple of HPV16-positive patients' cells yielded candidate HPV-specific clones and common motifs.

The CDR3 is 15 amino acids. Germline CDR1 and CDR2: SNHLY and FYNNEI. V gave up 6 bases and J gave up 0 bases, with 12 bases separating them. Over chemoradiotherapy, repertoires were sampled more than once. Overall study findings and caveats: Functional assays defining HPV-specific T cells used only a couple of HPV16-positive patients. HPV-responsive T-cell expansion during chemoradiotherapy was linked to improved recurrence-free survival in HPV16-positive patients.

Comment on this clone: Its specificity is unknown.

Here immunoSEQ multiplex PCR was the method, and the copy in TCRdb shows in-frame clones only, minus some. The sample has under 550 clones, 86% seen once. This rearrangement joins TRBV2 to TRBJ1-5; D unresolved. The source material was tumor tissue, sampled from a patient who underwent chemoradiotherapy. This sequence originates from a human donor with HPV-associated anogenital cancer. CDR3 region: CASSRSGSSNQPQHF. CDR3 DNA: TGTGCCAGCAGCAGATCCGGGAGTAGCAATCAGCCCCAGCATTTT.